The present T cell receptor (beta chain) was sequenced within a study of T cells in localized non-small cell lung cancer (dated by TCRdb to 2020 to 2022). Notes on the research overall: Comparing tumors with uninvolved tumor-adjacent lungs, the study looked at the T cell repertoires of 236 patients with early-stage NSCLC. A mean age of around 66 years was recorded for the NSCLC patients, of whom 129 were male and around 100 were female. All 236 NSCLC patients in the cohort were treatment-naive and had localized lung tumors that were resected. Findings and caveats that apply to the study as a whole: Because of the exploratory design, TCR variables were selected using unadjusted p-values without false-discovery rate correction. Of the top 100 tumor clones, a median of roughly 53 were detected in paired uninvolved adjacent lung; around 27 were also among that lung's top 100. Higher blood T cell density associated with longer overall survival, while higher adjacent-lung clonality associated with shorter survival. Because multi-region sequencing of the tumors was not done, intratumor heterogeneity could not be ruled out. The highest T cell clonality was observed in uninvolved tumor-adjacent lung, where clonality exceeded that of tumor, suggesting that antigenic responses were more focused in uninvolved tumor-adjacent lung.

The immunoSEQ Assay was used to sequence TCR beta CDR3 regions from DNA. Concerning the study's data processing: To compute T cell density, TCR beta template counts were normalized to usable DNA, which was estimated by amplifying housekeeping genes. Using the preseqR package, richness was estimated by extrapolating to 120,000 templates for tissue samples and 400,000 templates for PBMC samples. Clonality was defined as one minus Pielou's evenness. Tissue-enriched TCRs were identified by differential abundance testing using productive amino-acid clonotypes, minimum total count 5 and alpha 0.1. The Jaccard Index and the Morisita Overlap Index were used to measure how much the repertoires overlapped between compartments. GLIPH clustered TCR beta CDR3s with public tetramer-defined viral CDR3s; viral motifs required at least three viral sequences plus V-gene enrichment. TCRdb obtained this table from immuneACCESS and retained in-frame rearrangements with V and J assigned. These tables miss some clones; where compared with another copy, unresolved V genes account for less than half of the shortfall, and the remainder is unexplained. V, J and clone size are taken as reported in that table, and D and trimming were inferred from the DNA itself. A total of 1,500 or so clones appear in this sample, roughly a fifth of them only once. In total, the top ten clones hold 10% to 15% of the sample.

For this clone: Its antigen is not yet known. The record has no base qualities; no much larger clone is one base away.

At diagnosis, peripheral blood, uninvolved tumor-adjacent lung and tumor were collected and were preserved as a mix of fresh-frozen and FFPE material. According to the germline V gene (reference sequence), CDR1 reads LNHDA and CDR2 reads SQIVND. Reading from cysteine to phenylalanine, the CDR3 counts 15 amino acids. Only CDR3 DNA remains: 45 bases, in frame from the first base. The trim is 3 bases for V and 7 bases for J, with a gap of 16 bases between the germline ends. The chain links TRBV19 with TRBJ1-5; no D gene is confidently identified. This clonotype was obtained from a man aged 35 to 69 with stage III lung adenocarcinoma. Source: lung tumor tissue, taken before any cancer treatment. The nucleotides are TGTGCCAGTAGTATGGAGCTTCGGGCGGGCCAGCCCCAGCATTTT. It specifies CASSMELRAGQPQHF. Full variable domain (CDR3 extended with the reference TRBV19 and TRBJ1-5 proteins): DGGITQSPKYLFRKEGQNVTLSCEQNLNHDAMYWYRQDPGQGLRLIYYSQIVNDFQKGDIAEGYSVSREKKESFPLTVTSAQKNPTAFYLCASSMELRAGQPQHFGDGTRLSIL.